This entry lists 2 T cell receptor beta chains sequenced from one sample in a study of T cell changes during pregnancy in multiple sclerosis. TCRdb keeps only in-frame clones here, not all; method: immunoSEQ multiplex PCR. The data contain approximately 88,000 clones, about 93% of them singletons. The material was peripheral blood, obtained in the first trimester of pregnancy. The receptors come from a female donor with multiple sclerosis, enrolled in a pregnancy study.

The chain carries TRBV7-9 and TRBJ2-5; 7 positions agree with TRBD2. The CDR3 consists of 15 residues. In germline, CDR1 is SEHNR, CDR2 FQNEAQ (reference sequence). The J segment lost 5 bases and the V segment lost 5 bases, leaving 11 bases of the junction unmatched. The CDR3 region is CASSPTTSVWETQYF. In DNA, the CDR3 is TGTGCCAGCAGCCCGACCACTAGCGTTTGGGAGACCCAGTACTTC.

Only one count was recorded for this clone. V and J are TRBV18 and TRBJ1-2, with D unclear. Trimming cost V 3 bases and J 0 bases, with 14 bases left between them. The CDR3 contains 16 residues. Germline loops: CDR1 KGHSH, CDR2 LQKENI. Written as DNA, the CDR3 is TGTGCCAGCTCACCTAGTCAGGCCTCAGCTAACTATGGCTACACCTTC. Translation: CASSPSQASANYGYTF.